This T cell receptor (beta chain) was identified in a study of OX40 agonist ivuxolimab in advanced cancers. Study as a whole: With ivuxolimab, an agonistic anti-OX40 (CD134) antibody, patients were treated. A male proportion of approximately 83% was recorded, with mean age approximately 57 years and range about 23 to 80. Partial responses occurred in Three dose-escalation patients, one with hepatocellular carcinoma and two with cutaneous melanoma.

On cycle 4 day 1 and cycle 7 day 1, as well as at baseline, blood was sampled. CDR3 length: 16 amino acids. The germline V gene has CDR1 ENHRY and CDR2 SYGVKD. Losses at the gene ends were 2 bases for V and 7 bases for J; bases not matched to a gene: 11. Clones were sequenced by immunoSEQ multiplex PCR, and TCRdb holds only the in-frame ones, with some missing. This repertoire shows some 34,000 clones, less than 85% found once; its top ten account for around a fifth. Sequenced here: CD4+ or CD8+ T cells sorted from blood, sampled in a trial of the OX40 agonist ivuxolimab. This TCR came from an adult with an advanced solid tumor such as melanoma, head and neck, liver or kidney cancer. V and J are TRBV10-3 and TRBJ2-1, with TRBD2 identical over 7 bases. The CDR3 bases are TGTGCCATCAGTGAGGGGTGGGCGGGAGAGAGGAATGAGCAGTTCTTC. It translates to CAISEGWAGERNEQFF.